This T cell receptor beta chain was sequenced in a study of metastatic and nonmetastatic thyroid tumors. Overall study context: Malignant and benign thyroid patients had repertoires compared in peripheral blood and tumor or nodule tissue.

In the authors' workflow: Between-group CDR3 differences, defined by clinicopathological status, yielded a distant-metastasis classifier for papillary thyroid cancer. TCRdb called clones again from the PCR reads with MiXCR. The V and J calls shown here were made by TCRdb, not taken from the authors' results. The sample records tens of thousands of clones, around 12% being singletons. CDR1 SGHAT and CDR2 FQNNGV come from the germline V gene. V was clipped by 0 bases and J by 1 base, with 7 bases between them. This CDR3 has 15 residues. This clone was seen repeatedly, ten times or more. Its antigen is still unknown. Each patient came to thyroid surgery without any prior treatment (of any kind). Study-wide results and limits: Reports indicated that malignant thyroid tumors showed significantly higher TCR beta diversity than benign nodules did, in blood and tumor.

The sequenced sample was tumor tissue. The sequence derives from a female donor with papillary thyroid cancer or a benign thyroid nodule (not recorded which). Some clones in this sample may be carry-over from other donors' samples. The chain employs TRBV11-2 and TRBJ1-5, with D perhaps matching TRBD1 (5 bases). The CDR3 protein is CASSLDRASNQPQHF. CDR3 in DNA: TGTGCCAGCAGCTTAGACAGGGCCAGCAATCAGCCCCAGCATTTT.